This entry lists 11 T cell receptor beta chains sequenced from one sample in a study of regulatory T cells in long-lasting Graves disease. Noted time point: persistent/refractory GD, antithyroid drugs over 5 years with positive TRAb. TCR sequences were obtained from RNA taken from PBMCs. Construction of the TCR beta libraries employed iRepertoire HTBI primers in conjunction with Arm-PCR of CDR3 regions. TCRdb analysed the multiplex PCR reads with MiXCR anew, one entry per CDR3 protein. The repertoire holds under 500,000 distinct CDR3 sequences, with about a fifth as singletons. Sequencing was performed on peripheral blood mononuclear cells (PBMCs), taken when the disease was refractory, from a patient treated with antithyroid drugs. Every receptor here comes from a female donor with Graves disease.

Worth noting for this clonotype: This may come from a read error, since a much larger clone is one base off. The gene calls are TRBV28 and TRBJ1-2; the D gene is possibly TRBD1 (6 bases). Germline CDR1 is MDHEN and CDR2 is SYDVKM. The CDR3 is 13 amino acids. The CDR3 spells CASNLAGVRGYTF. CDR3 DNA: TGTGCCAGCAATTTAGCAGGGGTTCGAGGCTACACCTTC.

This clonotype was recorded many times. The chain couples TRBV12-5 to TRBJ2-7, with 7 bases fitting TRBD1. Germline CDR1 is LGHNT and CDR2 is FRNRAP. Unmatched junction bases numbered 14, after V lost 7 bases and J lost 5 bases. CDR3 length equals 15 residues. CDR3 in DNA: TGTGCTAGTGCCGAAAACAGGGGAAAGGCGAACGAGCAGTACTTC. Translating it yields CASAENRGKANEQYF.

This clonotype was counted between two and nine times. The genes are TRBV6-5 and TRBJ2-7, with 7 bases lining up with TRBD2. Trimming cost V 2 bases and J 3 bases; bases outside gene matches: 7. Germline V gene sequence: CDR1 MNHEY, CDR2 SVGAGI. The CDR3 has 15 residues. The CDR3 DNA reads as TGTGCCAGCAGTTACGATCTAGCGGCGTACTACGAGCAGTACTTC. This gives the protein CASSYDLAAYYEQYF.

The sample holds many counts of this clonotype. The V call is TRBV27, the J call TRBJ2-5, with a possible D match to TRBD2 (6 bases). V lost 0 bases and J 4 bases, leaving 15 bases between the germline ends. This CDR3 region has 16 residues. CDR1 is MNHEY, CDR2 SMNVEV, per germline (reference sequence). DNA for the CDR3: TGTGCCAGCAGTTTATCGCGGGGCTTAAGGGGAGAGACCCAGTACTTC. It specifies CASSLSRGLRGETQYF.

This clonotype occurred many times. V gene TRBV2 combines with J gene TRBJ2-6; no definite D call. V lost 6 bases, J lost 4 bases, and 13 bases lay in between. The germline gives CDR1 SNHLY, CDR2 FYNNEI. The CDR3 contains 15 residues. In nucleotides, the CDR3 is TGTGCCAGCAGCCCCGAAAGGGTCGGGGCCAACGTCCTGACTTTC. It is translated as CASSPERVGANVLTF.

The V and J genes are TRBV5-1 and TRBJ1-1, with TRBD1 identical over 9 bases. The V gene end was trimmed by 3 bases and the J gene end by 4 bases; junction bases not matched to a gene: 7. The CDR3 covers 15 residues. Germline CDR1 reads SGHRS; CDR2 reads YFSETQ. CDR3 sequence (DNA): TGCGCCAGCAGCTCGTACGGGACAGGGACCACTGAAGCTTTCTTT. As protein: CASSSYGTGTTEAFF.

This clonotype was counted only a few times. This chain joins TRBV10-3 and TRBJ1-2, with D possibly matching TRBD1 (6 bases). This CDR3 has 13 amino acids. Germline lookup yields CDR1 ENHRY and CDR2 SYGVKD. Trimming removed 10 bases from V and 5 bases from J, with 17 bases in between. CDR3 nucleotides: TGTGCCACGAAGAGGGGGGGGGATTATGGCTACACCTTC. Translating gives CATKRGGDYGYTF.

This clonotype was recorded a few times. V gene TRBV20-1 combines with J gene TRBJ2-7; possibly TRBD1 for D (6 bases). V was shortened by 6 bases and J by 1 base, with 16 bases between the two germline ends. The CDR3 covers 14 residues. Germline V gives CDR1 DFQATT, CDR2 SNEGSKA (reference sequence). The DNA of the CDR3 is TGCAGTGCAAGAAGCCTACAGGGATCCTACGAGCAGTACTTC. This translates into CSARSLQGSYEQYF.

CDR3 residues: CSARTGTNTEAFF. The CDR3 DNA reads TGCAGCGCCAGAACAGGGACGAACACTGAAGCTTTCTTT. The V call is TRBV29-1, the J call TRBJ1-1; D may be TRBD1 (6 bases). Per the germline V gene, CDR1 is SQVTM and CDR2 is ANQGSEA. Trimming took 7 bases from V and 1 from J, leaving 13 bases between them. This CDR3 contains 13 residues.

This clonotype showed up just a few times. This rearrangement joins TRBV20-1 to TRBJ1-1, with 7 positions matching TRBD1. V trimming: 0 bases; J trimming: 1 base; junction bases outside the gene matches: 5. Germline V gene sequence: CDR1 DFQATT, CDR2 SNEGSKA (reference sequence). This CDR3 contains 15 residues. The CDR3 sequence is CSARDGQAGNTEAFF. Written as DNA, the CDR3 is TGCAGTGCTAGAGACGGACAGGCGGGGAACACTGAAGCTTTCTTT.

The rearrangement links TRBV5-6 to TRBJ1-6; D is uncertain. The CDR3 consists of 12 residues. From germline, CDR1 is SGHDT and CDR2 YYEEEE. The ends were cut back, 2 bases at V and 5 bases at J, with 2 bases in the middle. CDR3 nucleotides: TGTGCCAGCAGCTTTGATAATTCACCCCTCCACTTT. Protein: CASSFDNSPLHF.